Below, 21 T cell receptor beta chains from the same sample are listed, as sequenced in a study of CD8 T cells in Susac syndrome. RNA in amounts of roughly 0.5 to 1 ug was reverse transcribed with random hexamers. Via MiXCR, TCRdb re-called the immunoSEQ multiplex PCR reads, giving one row per CDR3 protein. The table lists some 190,000 distinct CDR3 sequences, about 93% of them singletons. Input material: CD4+ T cells from PBMCs. These receptors all come from a human donor in good health.

The chain carries TRBV2 and TRBJ2-7; the match to TRBD1 covers 7 bases. Unmatched junction bases numbered 3, after V lost 4 bases and J lost 3 bases. Germline V gene lookup returns CDR1 SNHLY and CDR2 FYNNEI. There are 13 residues in the CDR3. In DNA form, the CDR3 reads TGTGCCAGCAGTGGGGGGACAGACTACGAGCAGTACGTC. Translating it yields CASSGGTDYEQYV.

V and J are TRBV4-1 and TRBJ1-5, with 7 bases matching TRBD1. The CDR3 spans 15 residues. The germline CDR1 and CDR2 sequences are MGHRA and YSYEKL. V lost 0 bases, J lost 7 bases, and 6 bases stayed unmatched. CDR3 residues: CASSQEQGQDQPQHF. The DNA of the CDR3 is TGCGCCAGCAGCCAAGAACAGGGGCAGGACCAGCCCCAGCATTTT.

This rearrangement joins TRBV9 to TRBJ2-2; tentative D call: TRBD2 (6 bases). This CDR3 region has 14 residues. V shed 1 base and J shed 6 bases, with 10 bases lying between them. Per the germline V gene, CDR1 is SGDLS and CDR2 is YYNGEE. The CDR3 is CASSVSGGSGELFF. In nucleotides, the CDR3 is TGTGCCAGCAGCGTATCCGGAGGGTCCGGGGAGCTGTTTTTT.

The chain uses TRBV7-2 and TRBJ2-1, with D possibly TRBD2 on 5 matching bases. Trimming removed 5 bases from V and 7 bases from J, with 12 bases in between. The CDR3 totals 13 residues. CDR1 SGHTA and CDR2 FQGNSA come from the germline V gene. The CDR3 region is CASSGMRRNEQFF. Here the CDR3 DNA reads TGTGCCAGCAGCGGAATGAGGAGGAATGAGCAGTTCTTC.

The J gene is TRBJ2-1, the V gene TRBV6-1; D is uncertain. This CDR3 is 15 amino acids long. Germline loops: CDR1 MNHNS, CDR2 SASEGT. V was clipped by 2 bases and J by 4 bases, with 12 bases between them. The chain's CDR3 is CASSEFGAAYNEQFF. In DNA, the CDR3 is TGTGCCAGCAGTGAATTTGGAGCAGCATACAATGAGCAGTTCTTC.

The rearrangement joins TRBV6-2 or TRBV6-3 to TRBJ2-2; D gene ambiguous. The CDR3 has 14 residues. V was cut by 5 bases and J by 0 bases, with 7 bases left in between. Germline V lookup: CDR1 MNHEY, CDR2 SVGEGT. CDR3 loop: CASSGYANTGELFF. The DNA of the CDR3 is TGTGCCAGCAGTGGGTACGCGAACACCGGGGAGCTGTTTTTT.

DNA for the CDR3: TGTGCCAGCAGCCCCCGGATGAGGGAAAAACTGTTTTTT. Protein: CASSPRMREKLFF. The chain has TRBV14 and TRBJ1-4; D is unclear. V lost 4 bases, J lost 8 bases, and 11 bases lay in between. The CDR3 has 13 amino acids. The germline gives CDR1 SGHDN, CDR2 FVKESK.

The rearrangement links TRBV18 to TRBJ2-1; D uncertain. Germline CDR1 and CDR2: KGHSH and LQKENI. This CDR3 is 15 amino acids long. V lost 3 bases, J lost 3 bases, and 12 bases lay in between. The chain's CDR3 is CASSPDIRNYNEQFF. CDR3 coding DNA: TGTGCCAGCTCACCCGACATCCGTAACTACAATGAGCAGTTCTTC.

V is TRBV12-3 or TRBV12-4 and J is TRBJ2-3; no firm D call. This CDR3 is built from 14 residues. V was trimmed by 1 base and J by 9 bases, leaving 14 bases between them. CDR3 bases: TGTGCCAGCAGTTTAGGGGGTGGGTCAGGAACGCAGTATTTT. Translation gives CASSLGGGSGTQYF.

The chain carries TRBV27 and TRBJ1-5; tentatively, D is TRBD1 (5 bases). The CDR3 runs to 15 residues. CDR1 is MNHEY, CDR2 SMNVEV, per germline (reference sequence). With 5 bases removed from V and 7 bases from J, the gap between germline ends came to 18 bases. This CDR3 is CASSLNSGPRQPQHF. DNA of the CDR3: TGTGCCAGCAGTCTTAACTCAGGGCCCCGCCAGCCCCAGCATTTT.

The rearrangement uses TRBV27 and TRBJ2-1, with D possibly called TRBD1 or TRBD2 (5 bases each). V was pared by 6 bases and J by 4 bases, with 13 bases between. The germline CDR1 and CDR2 sequences are MNHEY and SMNVEV (reference sequence). The CDR3 has 14 amino acids. CDR3 nucleotides: TGTGCCAGCAGGGGGGATTCATCATACAATGAGCAGTTCTTC. Residues: CASRGDSSYNEQFF.

The chain employs TRBV29-1 and TRBJ1-1; D remains unclear. The CDR3 is made up of 12 amino acids. The germline V gene encodes CDR1 SQVTM and CDR2 ANQGSEA. Trimming removed 7 bases at V and 1 base at J, with 10 bases between. CDR3 protein: CSAPHRNTEAFF. CDR3 nucleotides: TGCAGCGCCCCCCATCGGAACACTGAAGCTTTCTTT.

The chain links TRBV6-6 to TRBJ1-1; TRBD1 agrees at 7 bases. The CDR3 is 12 residues long. Germline lookup yields CDR1 MNHNY and CDR2 SVGAGI (reference sequence). V was pared by 6 bases and J by 10 bases, with 8 bases of the junction left unmatched. CDR3 DNA: TGTGCCAGCAGCGGGAGGGGGCGCGGAGCTTTCTTT. Translating it yields CASSGRGRGAFF.

This chain uses TRBV6-1 with TRBJ2-3; 7 bases align to TRBD1. The ends lost 8 bases at V and 4 bases at J; junction bases unmatched: 9. Looked up from germline, CDR1 is MNHNS and CDR2 is SASEGT. The CDR3 has 14 residues. CDR3 sequence (DNA): TGTGCCAGCGTCAACAGGGGATTTGCAGATACGCAGTATTTT. Translation: CASVNRGFADTQYF.

The chain employs TRBV6-2 or TRBV6-3 and TRBJ1-5; 9 bases line up with TRBD1. This CDR3 has 17 amino acids. Germline assignment: CDR1 MNHEY and CDR2 SVGEGT. With 6 bases clipped from V and 3 bases from J, the junction kept 12 bases outside the gene matches. The CDR3 sequence: CASRGSEWDRDNQPQHF. The CDR3 nucleotides read TGTGCCAGCAGGGGATCAGAGTGGGACAGGGACAATCAGCCCCAGCATTTT.

The chain combines TRBV28 with TRBJ2-3; no clear D. V was trimmed by 4 bases and J by 3 bases, leaving 5 bases between them. This CDR3 has 12 residues. Germline V gene sequence: CDR1 MDHEN, CDR2 SYDVKM. The CDR3 coding sequence is TGTGCCAGCAGTTCGCAGACAGATACGCAGTATTTT. Protein sequence: CASSSQTDTQYF.

The chain couples TRBV5-1 to TRBJ2-3, with 7 bases that match TRBD1. CDR3 size: 12 residues. CDR1 and CDR2 from the germline V gene are SGHRS and YFSETQ. V lost 4 bases and J lost 4; bases outside the gene matches: 0. This CDR3 reads CASSTGADTQYF. The CDR3 nucleotides read TGCGCCAGCAGCACAGGGGCAGATACGCAGTATTTT.

The chain couples TRBV24-1 to TRBJ2-1, with 13 nucleotides matching TRBD2. Germline V gives CDR1 KGHDR, CDR2 SFDVKD. V was clipped by 4 bases and J by 0 bases; unmatched bases: 23. This CDR3 has 24 amino acids. CDR3 coding DNA: TGTGCCACCAGTGACCCCGGCGGGATTCCTGATGGGACTAGCGGGGTCAGCTCCTACAATGAGCAGTTCTTC. It yields the protein CATSDPGGIPDGTSGVSSYNEQFF.

The J gene is TRBJ2-5, the V gene TRBV5-1; the match to TRBD1 covers 9 bases. The V gene end was trimmed by 4 bases and the J gene end by 4 bases; junction bases not matched to a gene: 11. There are 16 residues in the CDR3. Germline values: CDR1 SGHRS, CDR2 YFSETQ. The CDR3 here is CASSRLNRGQRETQYF. The CDR3 bases are TGCGCCAGCAGCCGCCTTAACAGGGGGCAACGAGAGACCCAGTACTTC.

The sample holds one count of this clonotype. CDR3 sequence: CASSSGLAGGHANTGELFF. The CDR3 region has the DNA TGTGCCAGCAGTTCGGGACTAGCGGGGGGGCACGCGAACACCGGGGAGCTGTTTTTT. This chain joins TRBV27 and TRBJ2-2; 16 bases fit TRBD2. This CDR3 is 19 amino acids long. Germline V CDR1 and CDR2: MNHEY, SMNVEV (reference sequence). The V gene end was trimmed by 4 bases and the J gene end by 0 bases; junction bases not matched to a gene: 5.

This sequence joins TRBV27 and TRBJ2-2, with D possibly being TRBD1 (6 bases). Trimming removed 5 bases from V and 1 base from J, with 17 bases in between. The CDR3 consists of 17 residues. Germline CDR1 is MNHEY and CDR2 is SMNVEV (reference sequence). The CDR3 DNA reads as TGTGCCAGCAGTATACTAACCGGGACACTGAACACCGGGGAGCTGTTTTTT. It is translated as CASSILTGTLNTGELFF.